A single sample gave rise to the 3 T cell receptor beta chains below, sequenced in a study of blood T cell repertoires in COVID-19. Profiling relied on immunoSEQ multiplex PCR, and the TCRdb table lists in-frame clones only, not all of them. The table shows hundreds of thousands of clones, with approximately 86% occurring only once. Sequencing input: PBMCs or T cells enriched from blood (not recorded which). These receptors originate from a woman aged 25 to 39 with acute COVID-19.

The V gene is TRBV4-3, the J gene TRBJ1-1; 10 bases are shared with TRBD1. Germline V gene data show CDR1 as LGHNA and CDR2 as YSLEER. The CDR3 consists of 14 residues. The ends lost 4 bases at V and 5 bases at J; junction bases unmatched: 4. Written as DNA, the CDR3 is TGCGCCAGCAGCCGGGGACAGGGGAGTACTGAAGCTTTCTTT. It encodes CASSRGQGSTEAFF.

The rearrangement links TRBV2 to TRBJ1-6, with 10 bases identical to TRBD1. The ends lost 5 bases at V and 3 bases at J; junction bases unmatched: 4. The V gene's germline CDR1 is SNHLY and CDR2 FYNNEI. CDR3 length: 16 residues. CDR3 bases: TGTGCCAGCAGTCGACAGGGGGCTTTCTATAATTCACCCCTCCACTTT. Its protein product is CASSRQGAFYNSPLHF.

There are a few counts of this clone. This rearrangement joins TRBV10-3 to TRBJ2-7, with a tentative D call TRBD2 (5 bases). Germline values: CDR1 ENHRY, CDR2 SYGVKD. The V gene lost 3 bases and the J gene lost 5 bases, with 11 bases spanning the gap. CDR3 length: 13 residues. The CDR3 loop reads CAISDQEEDEQYF. The CDR3 DNA follows: TGTGCCATCAGTGACCAGGAGGAGGACGAGCAGTACTTC.